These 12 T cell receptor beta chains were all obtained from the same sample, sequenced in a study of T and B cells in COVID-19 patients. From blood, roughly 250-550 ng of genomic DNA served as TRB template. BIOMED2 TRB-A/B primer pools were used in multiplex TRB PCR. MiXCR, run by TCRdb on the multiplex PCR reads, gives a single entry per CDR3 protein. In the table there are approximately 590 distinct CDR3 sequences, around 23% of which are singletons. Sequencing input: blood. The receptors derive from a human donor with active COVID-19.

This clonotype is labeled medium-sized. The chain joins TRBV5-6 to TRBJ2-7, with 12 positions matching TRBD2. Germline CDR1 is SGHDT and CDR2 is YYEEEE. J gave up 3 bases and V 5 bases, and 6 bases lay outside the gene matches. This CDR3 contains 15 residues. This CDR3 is CASRLGLAGGYEQYF. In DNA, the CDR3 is TGTGCCAGCAGGCTGGGACTAGCGGGCGGCTACGAGCAGTACTTC.

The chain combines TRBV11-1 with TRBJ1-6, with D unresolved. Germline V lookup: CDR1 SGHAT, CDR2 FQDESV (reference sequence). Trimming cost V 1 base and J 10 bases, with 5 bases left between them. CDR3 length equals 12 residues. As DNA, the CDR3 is TGTGCCAGCAGCTTAGTAGGATCACCCCTCCACTTT. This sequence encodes CASSLVGSPLHF.

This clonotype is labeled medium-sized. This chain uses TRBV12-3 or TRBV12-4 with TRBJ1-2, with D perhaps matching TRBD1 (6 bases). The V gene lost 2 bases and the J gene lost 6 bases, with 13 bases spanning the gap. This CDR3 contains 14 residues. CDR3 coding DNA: TGTGCCAGCAGTTTACAGCCCTGGGGGCATGGCTACACCTTC. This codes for CASSLQPWGHGYTF.

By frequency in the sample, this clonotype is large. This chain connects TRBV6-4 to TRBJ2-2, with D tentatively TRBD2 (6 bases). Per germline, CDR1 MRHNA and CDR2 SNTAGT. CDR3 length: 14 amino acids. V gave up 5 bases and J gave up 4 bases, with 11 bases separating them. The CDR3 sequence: CASSREISTGELFF. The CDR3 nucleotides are TGTGCCAGCAGTCGGGAGATAAGCACCGGGGAGCTGTTTTTT.

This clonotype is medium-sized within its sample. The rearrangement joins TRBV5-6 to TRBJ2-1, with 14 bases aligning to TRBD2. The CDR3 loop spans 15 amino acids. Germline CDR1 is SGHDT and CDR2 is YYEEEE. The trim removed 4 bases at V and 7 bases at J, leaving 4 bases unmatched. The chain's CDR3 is CASSPGLAGGNEQFF. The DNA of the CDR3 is TGTGCCAGCAGCCCCGGACTAGCGGGGGGAAATGAGCAGTTCTTC.

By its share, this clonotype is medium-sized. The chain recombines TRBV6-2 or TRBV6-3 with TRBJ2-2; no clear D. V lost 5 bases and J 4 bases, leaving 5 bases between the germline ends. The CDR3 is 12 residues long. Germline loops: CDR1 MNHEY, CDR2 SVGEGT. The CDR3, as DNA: TGTGCCAGCAGTGCCAGCACCGGGGAGCTGTTTTTT. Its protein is CASSASTGELFF.

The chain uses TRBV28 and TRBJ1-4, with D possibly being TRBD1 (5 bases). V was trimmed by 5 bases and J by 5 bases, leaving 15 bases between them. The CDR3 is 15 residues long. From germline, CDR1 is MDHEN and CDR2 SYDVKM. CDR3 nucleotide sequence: TGTGCCAGCAGTCCCTTGAGGGGAAGGAATGAAAAACTGTTTTTT. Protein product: CASSPLRGRNEKLFF.

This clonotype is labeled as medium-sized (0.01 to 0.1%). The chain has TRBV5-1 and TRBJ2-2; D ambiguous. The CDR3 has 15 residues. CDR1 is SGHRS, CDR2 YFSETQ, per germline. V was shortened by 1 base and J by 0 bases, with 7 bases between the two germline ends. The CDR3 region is CASSLNSANTGELFF. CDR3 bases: TGCGCCAGCAGCTTGAACAGCGCGAACACCGGGGAGCTGTTTTTT.

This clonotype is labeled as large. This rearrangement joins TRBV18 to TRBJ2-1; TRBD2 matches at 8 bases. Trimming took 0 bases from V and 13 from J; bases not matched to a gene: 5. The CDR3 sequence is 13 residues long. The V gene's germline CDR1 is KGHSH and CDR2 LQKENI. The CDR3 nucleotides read TGTGCCAGCTCACCACCGACGGGGGGGGGCCAGTTCTTC. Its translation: CASSPPTGGGQFF.

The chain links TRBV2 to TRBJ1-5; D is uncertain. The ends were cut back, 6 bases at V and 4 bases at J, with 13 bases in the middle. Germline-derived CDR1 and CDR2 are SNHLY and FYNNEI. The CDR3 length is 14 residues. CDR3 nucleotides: TGTGCCAGCAGCGCGATCACAGCGAATCAGCCCCAGCATTTT. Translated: CASSAITANQPQHF.

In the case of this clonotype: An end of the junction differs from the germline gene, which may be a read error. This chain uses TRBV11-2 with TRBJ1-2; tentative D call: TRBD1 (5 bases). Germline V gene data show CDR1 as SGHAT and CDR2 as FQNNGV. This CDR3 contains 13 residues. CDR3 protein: CASSPGANYGYTF. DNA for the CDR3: TGTGCCAGCAGCCCCGGGGCTAATTATGGCTACACCTTC. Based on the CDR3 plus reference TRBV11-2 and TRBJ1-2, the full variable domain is EAGVAQSPRYKIIEKRQSVAFWCNPISGHATLYWYQQILGQGPKLLIQFQNNGVVDDSQLPKDRFSAERLKGVDSTLKIQPAKLEDSAVYLCASSPGANYGYTFGSGTRLTVV.

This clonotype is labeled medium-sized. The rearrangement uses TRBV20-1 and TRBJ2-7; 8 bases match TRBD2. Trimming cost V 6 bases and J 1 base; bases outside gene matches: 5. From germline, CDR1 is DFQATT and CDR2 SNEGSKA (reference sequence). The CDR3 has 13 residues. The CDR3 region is CSAPTSVSYEQYF. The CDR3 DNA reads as TGCAGTGCCCCGACTAGCGTTTCCTACGAGCAGTACTTC.